This T cell receptor (beta chain) was found in a study of beta chain features in type 1 diabetes. Trimming shortened V by 3 bases and J by 8 bases, and 8 bases separated the two germline ends. CDR1 is SGHRS and CDR2 is YFSETQ in the germline V gene. This CDR3 is built from 11 residues. What was sequenced were expressed TCRB transcripts, since all of the isolated RNA had been reverse transcribed. Sequencing used immunoSEQ multiplex PCR; TCRdb keeps in-frame clones, though not all of them. Of about 150,000 clones in the sample, about 9.1% are singletons; the top ten hold under 2.5%. V is TRBV5-1 and J is TRBJ1-1, with D perhaps matching TRBD1 (6 bases). The specimen sequenced was central memory CD4+ T cells from blood. This TCR was recovered from a woman under 30 in good health. CDR3 DNA sequence: TGCGCCAGCAGCTCCGACAGGGAAGCTTTCTTT. Its translation is CASSSDREAFF.